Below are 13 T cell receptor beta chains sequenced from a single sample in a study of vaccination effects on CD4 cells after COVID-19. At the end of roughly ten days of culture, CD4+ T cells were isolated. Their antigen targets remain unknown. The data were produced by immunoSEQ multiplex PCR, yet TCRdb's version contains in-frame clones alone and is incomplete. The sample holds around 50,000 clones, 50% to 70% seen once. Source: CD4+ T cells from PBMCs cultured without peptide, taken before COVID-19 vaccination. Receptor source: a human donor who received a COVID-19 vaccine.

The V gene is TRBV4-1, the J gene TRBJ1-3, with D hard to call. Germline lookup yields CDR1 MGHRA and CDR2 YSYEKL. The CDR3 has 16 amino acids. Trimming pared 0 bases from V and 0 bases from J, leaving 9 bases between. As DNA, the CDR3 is TGCGCCAGCAGCCAAGAGGGTGTCAGCTCTGGAAACACCATATATTTT. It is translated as CASSQEGVSSGNTIYF.

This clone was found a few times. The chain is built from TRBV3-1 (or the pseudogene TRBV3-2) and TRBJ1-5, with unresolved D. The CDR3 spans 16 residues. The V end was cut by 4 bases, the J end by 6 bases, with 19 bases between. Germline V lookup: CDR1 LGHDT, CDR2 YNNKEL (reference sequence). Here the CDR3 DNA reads TGTGCCAGCAGCCTAGGCGACCCGCGTTCGGGTCAGCCCCAGCATTTT. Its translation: CASSLGDPRSGQPQHF.

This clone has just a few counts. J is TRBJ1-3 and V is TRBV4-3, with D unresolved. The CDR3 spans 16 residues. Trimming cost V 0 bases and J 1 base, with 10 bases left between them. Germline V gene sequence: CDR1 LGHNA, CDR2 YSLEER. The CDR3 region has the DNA TGCGCCAGCAGCCAAGAAAACACTTTATCTGGAAACACCATATATTTT. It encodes CASSQENTLSGNTIYF.

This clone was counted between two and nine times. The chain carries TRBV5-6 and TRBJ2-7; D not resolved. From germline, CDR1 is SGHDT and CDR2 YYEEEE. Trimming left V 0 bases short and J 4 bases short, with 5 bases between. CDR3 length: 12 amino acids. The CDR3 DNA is TGTGCCAGCAGCTTGGCGGCTTACGAGCAGTACTTC. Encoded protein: CASSLAAYEQYF.

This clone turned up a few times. Here the CDR3 reads CASLTHRGKYEQYF. CDR3 bases: TGCGCCAGCCTTACTCACCGAGGTAAGTACGAGCAGTACTTC. The chain links TRBV10-1 to TRBJ2-7, with unresolved D. Germline-derived CDR1 and CDR2 are WNHNN and SYGVQD (reference sequence). The V and J ends lost 8 bases and 4 bases respectively, with 18 bases between them. The CDR3 contains 14 residues.

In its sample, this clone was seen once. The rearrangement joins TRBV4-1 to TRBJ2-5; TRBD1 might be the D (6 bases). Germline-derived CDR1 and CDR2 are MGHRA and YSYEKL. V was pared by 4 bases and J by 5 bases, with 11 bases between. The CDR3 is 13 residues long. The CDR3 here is CASSRAGEETQYF. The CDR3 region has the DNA TGCGCCAGCAGCCGCGCAGGGGAGGAGACCCAGTACTTC.

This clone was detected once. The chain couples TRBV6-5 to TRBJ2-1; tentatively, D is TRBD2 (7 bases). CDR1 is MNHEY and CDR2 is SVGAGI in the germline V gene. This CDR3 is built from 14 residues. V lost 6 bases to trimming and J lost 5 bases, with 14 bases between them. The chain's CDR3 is CASRGGGQNNEQFF. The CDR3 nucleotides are TGTGCCAGCAGGGGAGGGGGACAAAACAATGAGCAGTTCTTC.

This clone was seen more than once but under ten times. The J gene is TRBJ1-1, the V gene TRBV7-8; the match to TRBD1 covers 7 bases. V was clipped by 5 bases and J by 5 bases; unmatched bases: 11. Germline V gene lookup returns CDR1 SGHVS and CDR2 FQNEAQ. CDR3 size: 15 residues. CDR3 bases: TGTGCCAGCAGCGCAAGCAGCAAGGGGGCTACTGAAGCTTTCTTT. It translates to CASSASSKGATEAFF.

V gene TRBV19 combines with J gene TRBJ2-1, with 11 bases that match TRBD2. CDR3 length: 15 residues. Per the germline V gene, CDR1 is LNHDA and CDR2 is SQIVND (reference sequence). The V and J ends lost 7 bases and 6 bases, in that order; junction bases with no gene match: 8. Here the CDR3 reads CASTLLGLAANEQFF. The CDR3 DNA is TGTGCCAGTACCCTCCTGGGACTAGCGGCCAATGAGCAGTTCTTC.

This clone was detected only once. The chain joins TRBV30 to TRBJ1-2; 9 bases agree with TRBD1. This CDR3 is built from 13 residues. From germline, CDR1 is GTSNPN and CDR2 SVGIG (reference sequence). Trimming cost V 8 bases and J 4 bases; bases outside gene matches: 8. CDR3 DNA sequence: TGTGCCACCTGGACAGGGGACTTCTATGGCTACACCTTC. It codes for CATWTGDFYGYTF.

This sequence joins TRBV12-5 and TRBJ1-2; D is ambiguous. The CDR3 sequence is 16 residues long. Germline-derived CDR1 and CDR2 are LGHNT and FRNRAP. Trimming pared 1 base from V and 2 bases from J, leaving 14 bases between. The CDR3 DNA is TGTGCTAGTGGTTTGGCCAGGACTGGGAAAAACTATGGCTACACCTTC. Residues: CASGLARTGKNYGYTF. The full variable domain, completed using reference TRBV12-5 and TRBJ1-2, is DARVTQTPRHKVTEMGQEVTMRCQPILGHNTVFWYRQTMMQGLELLAYFRNRAPLDDSGMPKDRFSAEMPDATLATLKIQPSEPRDSAVYFCASGLARTGKNYGYTFGSGTRLTVV.

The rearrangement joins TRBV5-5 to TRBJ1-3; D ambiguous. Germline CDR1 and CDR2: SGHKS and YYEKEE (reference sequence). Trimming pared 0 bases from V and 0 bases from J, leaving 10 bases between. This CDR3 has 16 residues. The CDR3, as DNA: TGTGCCAGCAGCTTGGTTGGACTCTTCTCTGGAAACACCATATATTTT. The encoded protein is CASSLVGLFSGNTIYF.

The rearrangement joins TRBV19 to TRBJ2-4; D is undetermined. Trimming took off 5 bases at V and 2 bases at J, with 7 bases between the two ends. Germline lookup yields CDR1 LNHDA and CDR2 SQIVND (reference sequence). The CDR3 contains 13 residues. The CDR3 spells CASSVRTKNIQYF. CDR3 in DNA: TGTGCCAGTAGTGTTAGGACCAAAAACATTCAGTACTTC.